The next 14 T cell receptor beta chains were all read from a single sample in a study of OX40 agonist ivuxolimab in advanced cancers. TCRdb's table, derived via immunoSEQ multiplex PCR, lists solely in-frame clones and lacks some. The sample has fewer than 65,000 clones, around nine tenths seen once. Sequenced here: CD4+ or CD8+ T cells sorted from blood, sampled in a trial of the OX40 agonist ivuxolimab. All receptors derive from an adult with an advanced solid tumor such as melanoma, head and neck, liver or kidney cancer.

This clone was detected once. The chain links TRBV28 to TRBJ1-1, with no clear D. Looked up from germline, CDR1 is MDHEN and CDR2 is SYDVKM. V lost 8 bases, J lost 6 bases, and 16 bases lay in between. The CDR3 covers 13 residues. DNA for the CDR3: TGTGCCAGCGTCGGTTTCCGGTCGTCTGAAGCTTTCTTT. This sequence encodes CASVGFRSSEAFF.

This chain links TRBV11-2 with TRBJ2-3; D unresolved. V lost 5 bases and J 4 bases, leaving 7 bases between the germline ends. In germline, CDR1 is SGHAT, CDR2 FQNNGV. This CDR3 has 12 amino acids. The CDR3 spells CASSPVSDTQYF. DNA of the CDR3: TGTGCCAGCAGCCCAGTGTCAGATACGCAGTATTTT.

This chain links TRBV7-2 with TRBJ2-7; D is unresolved. Per germline, CDR1 SGHTA and CDR2 FQGNSA. The ends were cut back, 1 base at V and 6 bases at J, with 13 bases in the middle. The CDR3 is 14 amino acids. The chain's CDR3 is CASSLVGLEIEQYF. The CDR3 DNA reads TGTGCCAGCAGCTTAGTTGGTCTAGAGATCGAGCAGTACTTC.

The rearrangement joins TRBV28 to TRBJ1-2; D is unclear. The CDR3 has 13 amino acids. V gave up 6 bases and J gave up 3 bases, with 11 bases separating them. Germline V CDR1 and CDR2: MDHEN, SYDVKM. The CDR3 reads CASRNGFYYGYTF. The CDR3 nucleotides read TGTGCCAGCAGGAACGGGTTTTACTATGGCTACACCTTC.

The gene calls are TRBV2 and TRBJ2-3, with 7 nucleotides matching TRBD2. This CDR3 has 15 amino acids. V shed 6 bases and J 1 base; nucleotides not matched to a gene: 7. Germline CDR1 reads SNHLY; CDR2 reads FYNNEI. CDR3 amino acids: CASRGLGLGTDTQYF. The CDR3 DNA reads TGTGCCAGCAGAGGGCTTGGACTAGGCACAGATACGCAGTATTTT.

The chain recombines TRBV11-2 with TRBJ2-7; 7 bases agree with TRBD1. Germline lookup yields CDR1 SGHAT and CDR2 FQNNGV. This CDR3 comprises 18 residues. The V and J ends lost 0 bases and 0 bases, in that order; junction bases with no gene match: 11. The CDR3 coding sequence is TGTGCCAGCAGCTTAGATGGAGCGTGGGGACAGAGCTCCTACGAGCAGTACTTC. Translating gives CASSLDGAWGQSSYEQYF.

This rearrangement joins TRBV19 to TRBJ2-2; D not resolved. CDR1 and CDR2 from the germline V gene are LNHDA and SQIVND (reference sequence). CDR3 size: 14 residues. V lost 3 bases and J 2 bases, leaving 7 bases between the germline ends. The CDR3 region has the DNA TGTGCCAGTAGTATGGTGGGTAACACCGGGGAGCTGTTTTTT. Translated, it gives CASSMVGNTGELFF.

The rearrangement joins TRBV19 to TRBJ2-1; possible D gene TRBD1, 5 bases. Trimming pared 4 bases from V and 6 bases from J, leaving 13 bases between. Germline-derived CDR1 and CDR2 are LNHDA and SQIVND (reference sequence). This CDR3 is built from 14 residues. For the CDR3, the DNA is TGTGCCAGTAGTAGGCAGGGAATCGGCAATGAGCAGTTCTTC. Its protein product is CASSRQGIGNEQFF.

This sequence joins TRBV13 and TRBJ1-3, with D possibly TRBD1 on 6 matching bases. Germline V lookup: CDR1 PRHDT, CDR2 FYEKMQ (reference sequence). Trimming stripped 1 base from V and 0 bases from J, with 16 bases between. CDR3 length: 18 amino acids. CDR3: CASSLDAGDFHSGNTIYF. CDR3 DNA sequence: TGTGCCAGCAGCTTAGATGCAGGGGATTTCCACTCTGGAAACACCATATATTTT.

The chain recombines TRBV7-2 with TRBJ2-1; TRBD2 matches at 7 bases. CDR3 length: 15 residues. The J segment lost 6 bases and the V segment lost 1 base, leaving 6 bases of the junction unmatched. Germline loops: CDR1 SGHTA, CDR2 FQGNSA. The DNA of the CDR3 is TGTGCCAGCAGCTTAGTTGGACTAGTGCGCAATGAGCAGTTCTTC. Translating it yields CASSLVGLVRNEQFF.

The count of this clone is one. The chain is built from TRBV4-1 and TRBJ1-1, with 12 bases matching TRBD1. The length of the CDR3 is 21 residues. From germline, CDR1 is MGHRA and CDR2 YSYEKL. The junction had 21 bases not matched to a gene; V was cut back by 3 bases and J by 4 bases. The CDR3 here is CASSHAKAGTGGVRSRTEAFF. The CDR3 DNA follows: TGCGCCAGCAGCCACGCCAAAGCCGGGACAGGGGGCGTTCGGAGTCGCACTGAAGCTTTCTTT.

This clone was seen only a few times. The chain has TRBV6-5 and TRBJ1-2; 7 positions agree with TRBD1. Trimming took 5 bases from V and 2 from J; bases not matched to a gene: 2. Germline CDR1 reads MNHEY; CDR2 reads SVGAGI. This CDR3 contains 13 residues. The CDR3 DNA sequence: TGTGCCAGCAGTCGACAGGGCAACTATGGCTACACCTTC. The encoded protein is CASSRQGNYGYTF.

The chain has TRBV10-3 and TRBJ2-5; D is perhaps TRBD1 (5 bases). Between the trimmed V and J ends, which lost 11 bases and 3 bases, there was a span of 7 bases. CDR1 is ENHRY and CDR2 is SYGVKD in the germline V gene. This CDR3 comprises 10 residues. The CDR3 is CAVGEETQYF. DNA of the CDR3: TGTGCCGTAGGGGAAGAGACCCAGTACTTC.

The V and J genes are TRBV15 and TRBJ1-5, with D perhaps TRBD1 (6 bases). V lost 5 bases, J lost 9 bases, and 17 bases lay in between. The CDR3 totals 14 residues. CDR1 is LNHNV, CDR2 YYDKDF, per germline (reference sequence). The CDR3 coding sequence is TGTGCCACCAGCTTACAGGGCCACCAGGCGCCCCAGCATTTT. This encodes CATSLQGHQAPQHF.